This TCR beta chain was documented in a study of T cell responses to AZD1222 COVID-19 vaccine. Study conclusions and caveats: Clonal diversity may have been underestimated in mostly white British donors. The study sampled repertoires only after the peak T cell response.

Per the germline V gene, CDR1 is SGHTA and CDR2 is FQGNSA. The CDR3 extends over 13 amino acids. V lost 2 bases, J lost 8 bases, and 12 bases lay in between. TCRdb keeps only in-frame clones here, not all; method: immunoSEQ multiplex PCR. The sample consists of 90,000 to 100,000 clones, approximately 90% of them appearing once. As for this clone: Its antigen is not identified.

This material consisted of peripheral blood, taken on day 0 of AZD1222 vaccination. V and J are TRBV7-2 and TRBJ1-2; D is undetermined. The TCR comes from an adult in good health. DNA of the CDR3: TGTGCCAGCAGCTTACAAACATTCCAAGGCTACACCTTC. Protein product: CASSLQTFQGYTF. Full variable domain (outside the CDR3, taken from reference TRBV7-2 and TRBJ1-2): GAGVSQSPSNKVTEKGKDVELRCDPISGHTALYWYRQSLGQGLEFLIYFQGNSAPDKSGLPSDRFSAERTGGSVSTLTIQRTQQEDSAVYLCASSLQTFQGYTFGSGTRLTVV.